The 24 T cell receptor beta chains below all came from one sample that was sequenced in a study of blood T cell repertoires in COVID-19 (dated by TCRdb to 2018 to 2021). Libraries were constructed by the immunoSEQ multiplex PCR assay. TCRdb obtained this table from immuneACCESS and retained in-frame rearrangements with V and J assigned. These tables miss some clones; where compared with another copy, unresolved V genes account for less than half of the shortfall, and the remainder is unexplained. Within this sample are some 250,000 clones, with approximately 86% of them counted one time only. The ten largest make up roughly 2% of the sample. Specimen: peripheral blood. The receptors stem from a man aged 25-45 years with active or convalescent COVID-19.

The chain carries TRBV2 and TRBJ1-4; perhaps TRBD1 as D (5 bases). This CDR3 spans 13 amino acids. Looked up from germline, CDR1 is SNHLY and CDR2 is FYNNEI. The V gene lost 7 bases and the J gene lost 5 bases, with 11 bases spanning the gap. The CDR3 reads CASTAGLNEKLFF. Here the CDR3 DNA reads TGTGCCAGCACGGCAGGGTTAAATGAAAAACTGTTTTTT.

This clone was observed at least ten times. The V and J genes are TRBV4-3 and TRBJ2-2; TRBD2 aligns across 8 bases. The CDR3 runs to 17 residues. Germline CDR1 LGHNA, CDR2 YSLEER. Unmatched junction bases numbered 8, after V lost 4 bases and J lost 1 base. The CDR3 sequence: CASSPTPGLENTGELFF. The CDR3 bases are TGCGCCAGCAGCCCCACTCCGGGACTAGAGAACACCGGGGAGCTGTTTTTT.

The genes are TRBV30 and TRBJ1-4, with D perhaps matching TRBD1 (6 bases). Per the germline V gene, CDR1 is GTSNPN and CDR2 is SVGIG (reference sequence). The V and J ends lost 6 bases and 2 bases respectively, with 13 bases between them. The length of the CDR3 is 14 residues. CDR3 residues: CACSGTGTNEKLFF. CDR3 bases: TGTGCCTGTTCAGGAACAGGGACTAATGAAAAACTGTTTTTT.

This chain connects TRBV5-6 to TRBJ2-7; 9 nucleotides align to TRBD1. CDR1 SGHDT and CDR2 YYEEEE come from the germline V gene. V shed 4 bases, J shed 3 bases, and the junction held 5 bases outside the gene matches. This CDR3 region has 14 residues. CDR3: CASSLLDRGYEQYF. The DNA for the CDR3 is TGTGCCAGCAGCCTCCTGGACAGGGGCTACGAGCAGTACTTC.

The J gene is TRBJ1-2, the V gene TRBV4-2, with 7 bases identical to TRBD1. V lost 0 bases to trimming and J lost 3 bases; unmatched junction nucleotides: 1. The CDR3 runs 14 residues. Germline V gene lookup returns CDR1 LGHNA and CDR2 YNFKEQ. CDR3 region: CASSQDDRDYGYTF. CDR3 in DNA: TGTGCCAGCAGCCAAGACGACAGGGACTATGGCTACACCTTC.

V is TRBV6-5 and J is TRBJ1-3; tentatively, D is TRBD1 (5 bases). The CDR3 extends over 16 amino acids. The germline gives CDR1 MNHEY, CDR2 SVGAGI. V was cut by 0 bases and J by 2 bases, with 11 bases left in between. CDR3 sequence (DNA): TGTGCCAGCAGTTACTCCGGCAAGGGGACTGGAAACACCATATATTTT. The encoded protein is CASSYSGKGTGNTIYF.

The chain uses TRBV2 and TRBJ2-7; TRBD1 is a possible D gene (6 bases). Germline values: CDR1 SNHLY, CDR2 FYNNEI. V shed 7 bases and J shed 7 bases, with 23 bases lying between them. The CDR3 consists of 15 residues. Written as DNA, the CDR3 is TGTGCCAGCAACCAAAGGCAGGGGAATCTGGGGGAGCAGTACTTC. Translation: CASNQRQGNLGEQYF.

The chain couples TRBV7-9 to TRBJ2-7, with 9 bases lining up with TRBD2. V lost 5 bases and J lost 0; bases outside the gene matches: 8. Per the germline V gene, CDR1 is SEHNR and CDR2 is FQNEAQ (reference sequence). This CDR3 contains 16 residues. CDR3 residues: CASSPAGGGFSYEQYF. Here the CDR3 DNA reads TGTGCCAGCAGCCCCGCGGGGGGGGGATTCTCCTACGAGCAGTACTTC. The whole variable domain, remainder taken from reference TRBV7-9 and TRBJ2-7, is DTGVSQNPRHKITKRGQNVTFRCDPISEHNRLYWYRQTLGQGPEFLTYFQNEAQLEKSRLLSDRFSAERPKGSFSTLEIQRTEQGDSAMYLCASSPAGGGFSYEQYFGPGTRLTVT.

This clone showed up many times. This chain joins TRBV5-1 and TRBJ2-7; D unresolved. Germline CDR1 and CDR2: SGHRS and YFSETQ. CDR3 length: 13 residues. V was shortened by 1 base and J by 0 bases, with 5 bases between the two germline ends. The CDR3 protein is CASSLTSSYEQYF. The CDR3 bases are TGCGCCAGCAGCTTGACAAGCTCCTACGAGCAGTACTTC.

V is TRBV12-5 and J is TRBJ1-1; D is perhaps TRBD1 (5 bases). The length of the CDR3 is 13 residues. Germline values: CDR1 LGHNT, CDR2 FRNRAP. V shed 3 bases and J shed 5 bases, with 10 bases lying between them. The CDR3 is CASGLTGGTEAFF. The CDR3 region has the DNA TGTGCTAGTGGTTTAACCGGGGGAACTGAAGCTTTCTTT.

This sequence joins TRBV15 and TRBJ1-1; D uncertain. The CDR3 spans 13 residues. CDR1 LNHNV and CDR2 YYDKDF come from the germline V gene (reference sequence). Trimming cost V 3 bases and J 0 bases, with 5 bases left between them. As DNA, the CDR3 is TGTGCCACCAGCAGCCTTATGAACACTGAAGCTTTCTTT. Translated, it gives CATSSLMNTEAFF.

J is TRBJ1-2 and V is TRBV6-5; D remains ambiguous. V was clipped by 4 bases and J by 7 bases, with 10 bases between them. The CDR3 is 12 amino acids. Germline CDR1 reads MNHEY; CDR2 reads SVGAGI. The CDR3 DNA follows: TGTGCCAGCAGTTCTTCCGGCGGTGGCTACACCTTC. It translates to CASSSSGGGYTF.

V gene TRBV12-3 or TRBV12-4 combines with J gene TRBJ1-1, with TRBD1 identical over 7 bases. The CDR3 covers 13 residues. With V trimmed by 6 bases and J by 11 bases, 12 bases remained unmatched. CDR3 sequence (DNA): TGTGCCAGCAGGCCAGGACAGGCCGCCGGGGCTTTCTTT. The encoded protein is CASRPGQAAGAFF.

CDR3 sequence: CSARPGTGGTEAFF. The CDR3 DNA reads as TGCAGCGCCCGGCCCGGGACAGGGGGCACTGAAGCTTTCTTT. The chain links TRBV29-1 to TRBJ1-1; 11 nucleotides agree with TRBD1. The V gene's germline CDR1 is SQVTM and CDR2 ANQGSEA. The ends lost 7 bases at V and 4 bases at J; junction bases unmatched: 8. There are 14 residues in the CDR3.

This rearrangement joins TRBV7-2 to TRBJ2-2, with 10 bases aligning to TRBD2. Trimming cost V 2 bases and J 5 bases; bases outside gene matches: 5. Per germline, CDR1 SGHTA and CDR2 FQGNSA. CDR3 length: 16 amino acids. The chain's CDR3 is CASSLSLAGRTGELFF. DNA of the CDR3: TGTGCCAGCAGCTTATCACTAGCGGGGCGAACCGGGGAGCTGTTTTTT.

This rearrangement joins TRBV5-1 to TRBJ1-2, with 9 bases aligning to TRBD1. CDR1 SGHRS and CDR2 YFSETQ come from the germline V gene. The CDR3 contains 14 residues. The trim removed 5 bases at V and 7 bases at J, leaving 9 bases unmatched. CDR3 amino acids: CASSPGQGSTGYTF. The CDR3 DNA follows: TGCGCCAGCAGTCCGGGACAGGGATCAACTGGCTACACCTTC.

The chain links TRBV19 to TRBJ1-2; a possible D gene is TRBD1 (6 bases). This CDR3 has 14 amino acids. Trimming pared 4 bases from V and 4 bases from J, leaving 13 bases between. Germline CDR1 and CDR2: LNHDA and SQIVND (reference sequence). The CDR3 DNA reads as TGTGCCAGTAGTAACCTACAGGGCCTCTATGGCTACACCTTC. Its protein is CASSNLQGLYGYTF.

The CDR3 loop is CASSPGLYNSPLHF. CDR3 in DNA: TGTGCCAGCAGTCCGGGACTGTATAATTCACCCCTCCACTTT. This chain links TRBV6-5 with TRBJ1-6; tentative D call: TRBD1 (5 bases). V was shortened by 5 bases and J by 4 bases, with 9 bases between the two germline ends. The CDR3 sequence is 14 residues long. Germline V gene lookup returns CDR1 MNHEY and CDR2 SVGAGI.

The gene calls are TRBV28 and TRBJ1-2; no firm D call. Germline CDR1 is MDHEN and CDR2 is SYDVKM. V dropped 3 bases and J dropped 6 bases, with 11 bases sitting between them. The CDR3 loop spans 13 amino acids. CDR3 in amino acids: CASSFSGSDGYTF. The CDR3 DNA is TGTGCCAGCAGTTTCTCAGGATCCGATGGCTACACCTTC.

V usage is TRBV5-1 and J usage is TRBJ1-1; D call uncertain. V was trimmed by 7 bases and J by 1 base, leaving 8 bases between them. The CDR3 loop spans 12 amino acids. Germline values: CDR1 SGHRS, CDR2 YFSETQ. For the CDR3, the DNA is TGCGCCAGCTCGTACGGGAACACTGAAGCTTTCTTT. Translated: CASSYGNTEAFF.

The chain has TRBV11-3 and TRBJ2-3; 7 nucleotides agree with TRBD1. Per germline, CDR1 SGHNT and CDR2 YENEEA. The CDR3 has 15 amino acids. V trimming: 6 bases; J trimming: 5 bases; junction bases outside the gene matches: 11. For the CDR3, the DNA is TGTGCCAGCAGTCAACAGGGGCAGCCGGAAGATACGCAGTATTTT. Protein product: CASSQQGQPEDTQYF.

The V and J genes are TRBV7-8 and TRBJ1-4, with 8 bases fitting TRBD1. V shed 5 bases, J shed 0 bases, and the junction held 5 bases outside the gene matches. CDR3 size: 16 residues. CDR1 and CDR2 (germline): SGHVS, FQNEAQ. The CDR3: CASSPGTGATNEKLFF. The CDR3 DNA reads TGTGCCAGCAGCCCAGGGACAGGCGCAACTAATGAAAAACTGTTTTTT.

This clone was counted a single time. The chain recombines TRBV4-1 with TRBJ1-1, with D unresolved. Trimming removed 1 base at V and 10 bases at J, with 13 bases between. The CDR3 has 13 amino acids. Germline CDR1 and CDR2: MGHRA and YSYEKL. The CDR3 protein is CASSQVMWPRAFF. CDR3 nucleotides: TGCGCCAGCAGCCAAGTGATGTGGCCTCGAGCTTTCTTT.

This chain connects TRBV7-2 to TRBJ1-5, with TRBD1 identical over 9 bases. The germline V gene encodes CDR1 SGHTA and CDR2 FQGNSA. This CDR3 region has 15 residues. The ends lost 3 bases at V and 4 bases at J; junction bases unmatched: 4. CDR3 in amino acids: CASSFRDRDNQPQHF. In nucleotides, the CDR3 is TGTGCCAGCAGCTTTAGGGACAGGGATAATCAGCCCCAGCATTTT.